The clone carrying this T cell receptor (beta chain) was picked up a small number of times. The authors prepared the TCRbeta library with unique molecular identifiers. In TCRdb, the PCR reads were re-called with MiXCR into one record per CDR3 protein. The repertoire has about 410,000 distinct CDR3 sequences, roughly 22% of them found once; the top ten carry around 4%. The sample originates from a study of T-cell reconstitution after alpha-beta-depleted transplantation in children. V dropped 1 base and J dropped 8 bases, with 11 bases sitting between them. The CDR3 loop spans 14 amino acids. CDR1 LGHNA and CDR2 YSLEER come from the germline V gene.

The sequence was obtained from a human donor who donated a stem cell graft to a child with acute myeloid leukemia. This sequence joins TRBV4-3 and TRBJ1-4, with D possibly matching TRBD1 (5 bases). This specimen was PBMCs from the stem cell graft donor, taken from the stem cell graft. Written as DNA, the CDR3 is TGCGCCAGCAGCCAAGGGCAGGGTCGGGAAAAACTGTTTTTT. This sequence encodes CASSQGQGREKLFF.